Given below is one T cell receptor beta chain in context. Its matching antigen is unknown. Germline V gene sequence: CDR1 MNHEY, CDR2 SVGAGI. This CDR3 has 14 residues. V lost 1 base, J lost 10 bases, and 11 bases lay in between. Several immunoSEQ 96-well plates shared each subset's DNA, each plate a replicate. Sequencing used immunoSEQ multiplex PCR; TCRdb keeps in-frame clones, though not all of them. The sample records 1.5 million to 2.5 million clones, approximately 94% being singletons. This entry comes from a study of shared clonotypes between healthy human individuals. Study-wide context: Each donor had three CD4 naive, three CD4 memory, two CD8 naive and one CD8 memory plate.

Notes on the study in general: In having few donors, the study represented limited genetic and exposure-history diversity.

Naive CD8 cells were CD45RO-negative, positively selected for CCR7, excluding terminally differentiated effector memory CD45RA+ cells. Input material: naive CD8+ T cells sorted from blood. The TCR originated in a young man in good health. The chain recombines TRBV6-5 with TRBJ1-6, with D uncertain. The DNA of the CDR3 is TGTGCCAGCAGTTACTTGACCGGCGACTCACCCCTCCACTTT. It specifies CASSYLTGDSPLHF.